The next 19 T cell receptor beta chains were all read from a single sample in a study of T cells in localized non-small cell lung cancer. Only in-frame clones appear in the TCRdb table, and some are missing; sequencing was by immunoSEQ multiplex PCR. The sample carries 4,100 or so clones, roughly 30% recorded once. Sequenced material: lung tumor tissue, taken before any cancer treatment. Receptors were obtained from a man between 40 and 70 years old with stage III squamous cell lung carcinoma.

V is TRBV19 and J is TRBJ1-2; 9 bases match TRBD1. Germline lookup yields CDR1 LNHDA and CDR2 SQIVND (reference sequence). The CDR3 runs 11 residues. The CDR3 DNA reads TGTGGTCAAACCGGGACAGGGCACGACACCTTC. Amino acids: CGQTGTGHDTF.

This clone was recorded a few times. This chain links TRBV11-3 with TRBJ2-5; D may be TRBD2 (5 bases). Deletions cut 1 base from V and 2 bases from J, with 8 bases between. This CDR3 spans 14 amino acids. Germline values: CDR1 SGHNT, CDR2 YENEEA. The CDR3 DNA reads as TGTGCCAGCAGCTTAGGAATAGCGCAAGAGACCCAGTACTTC. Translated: CASSLGIAQETQYF.

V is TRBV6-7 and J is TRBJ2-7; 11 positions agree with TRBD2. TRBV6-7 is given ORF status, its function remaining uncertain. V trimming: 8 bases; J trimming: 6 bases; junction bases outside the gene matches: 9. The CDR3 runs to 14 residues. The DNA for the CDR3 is TGTGCCAGCTGGGGGACTAGCGGAGTAGGCGAGCAGTACTTC. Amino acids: CASWGTSGVGEQYF.

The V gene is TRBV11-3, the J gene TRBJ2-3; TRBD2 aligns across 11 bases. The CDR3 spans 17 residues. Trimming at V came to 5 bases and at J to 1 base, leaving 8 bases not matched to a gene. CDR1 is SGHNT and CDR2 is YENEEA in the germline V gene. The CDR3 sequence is CASSETSGAAGTDTQYF. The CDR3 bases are TGTGCCAGCAGCGAGACTAGCGGGGCGGCCGGCACAGATACGCAGTATTTT.

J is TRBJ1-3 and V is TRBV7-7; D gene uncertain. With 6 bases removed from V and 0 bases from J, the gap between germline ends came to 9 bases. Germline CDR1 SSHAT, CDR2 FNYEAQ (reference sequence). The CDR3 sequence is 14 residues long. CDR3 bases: TGTGCCAGCAGTCCAGAAACCTCTGGAAACACCATATATTTT. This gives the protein CASSPETSGNTIYF.

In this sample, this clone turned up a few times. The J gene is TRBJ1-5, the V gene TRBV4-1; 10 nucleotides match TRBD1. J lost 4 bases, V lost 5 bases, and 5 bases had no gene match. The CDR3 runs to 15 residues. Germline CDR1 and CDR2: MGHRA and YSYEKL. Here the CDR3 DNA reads TGCGCCAGCAGCGTGGGACAGGGGAAAAATCAGCCCCAGCATTTT. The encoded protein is CASSVGQGKNQPQHF.

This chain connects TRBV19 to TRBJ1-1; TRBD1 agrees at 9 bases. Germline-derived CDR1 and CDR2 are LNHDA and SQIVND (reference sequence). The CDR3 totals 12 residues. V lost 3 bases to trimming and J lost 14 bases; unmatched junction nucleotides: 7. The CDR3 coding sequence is TGTGCCAGTAGTATGGGGACAGGGAGAAGCTTCTTT. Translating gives CASSMGTGRSFF.

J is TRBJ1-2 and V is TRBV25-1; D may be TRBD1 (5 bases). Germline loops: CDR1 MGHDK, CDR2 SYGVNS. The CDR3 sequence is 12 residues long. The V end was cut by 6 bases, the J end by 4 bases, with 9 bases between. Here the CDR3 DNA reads TGTGCCAGCAGACAGGACCGCTATGGCTACACCTTC. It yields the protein CASRQDRYGYTF.

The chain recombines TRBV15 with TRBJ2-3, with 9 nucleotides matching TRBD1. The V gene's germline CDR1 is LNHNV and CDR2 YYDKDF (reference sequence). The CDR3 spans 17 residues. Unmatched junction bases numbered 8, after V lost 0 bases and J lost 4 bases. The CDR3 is CATSREAPGQGADTQYF. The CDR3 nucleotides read TGTGCCACCAGCAGAGAGGCTCCGGGACAGGGTGCAGATACGCAGTATTTT. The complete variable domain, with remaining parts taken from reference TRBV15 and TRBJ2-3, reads DAMVIQNPRYQVTQFGKPVTLSCSQTLNHNVMYWYQQKSSQAPKLLFHYYDKDFNNEADTPDNFQSRRPNTSFCFLDIRSPGLGDTAMYLCATSREAPGQGADTQYFGPGTRLTVL.

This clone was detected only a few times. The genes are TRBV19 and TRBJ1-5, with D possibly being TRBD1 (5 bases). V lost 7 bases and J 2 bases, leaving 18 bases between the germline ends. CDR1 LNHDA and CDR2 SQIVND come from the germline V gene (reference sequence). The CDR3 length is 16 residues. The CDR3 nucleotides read TGTGCCAGTACCCTGAGGGTGGGGCATGGCAATCAGCCCCAGCATTTT. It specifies CASTLRVGHGNQPQHF.

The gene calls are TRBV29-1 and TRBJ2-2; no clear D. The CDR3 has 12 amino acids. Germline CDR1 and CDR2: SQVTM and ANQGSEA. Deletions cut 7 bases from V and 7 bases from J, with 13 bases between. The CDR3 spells CSARIDIGELFF. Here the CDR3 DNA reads TGCAGCGCCCGGATTGACATCGGGGAGCTGTTTTTT.

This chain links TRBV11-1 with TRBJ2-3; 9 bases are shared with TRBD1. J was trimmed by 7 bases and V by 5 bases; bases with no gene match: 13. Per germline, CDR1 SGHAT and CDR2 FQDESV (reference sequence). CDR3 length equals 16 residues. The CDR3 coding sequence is TGTGCCAGCAGCGTGGAACAGGGGGCGGTGGTTCATACGCAGTATTTT. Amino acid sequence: CASSVEQGAVVHTQYF. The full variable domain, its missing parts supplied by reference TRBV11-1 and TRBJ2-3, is EAEVAQSPRYKITEKSQAVAFWCDPISGHATLYWYRQILGQGPELLVQFQDESVVDDSQLPKDRFSAERLKGVDSTLKIQPAELGDSAMYLCASSVEQGAVVHTQYFGPGTRLTVL.

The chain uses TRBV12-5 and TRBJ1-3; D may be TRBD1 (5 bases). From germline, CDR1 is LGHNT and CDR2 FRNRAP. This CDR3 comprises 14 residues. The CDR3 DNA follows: TGTGCCAGCAAAACCGGGACCTCTGGAAACACCATATATTTT. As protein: CASKTGTSGNTIYF. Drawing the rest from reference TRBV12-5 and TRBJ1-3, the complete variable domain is DARVTQTPRHKVTEMGQEVTMRCQPILGHNTVFWYRQTMMQGLELLAYFRNRAPLDDSGMPKDRFSAEMPDATLATLKIQPSEPRDSAVYFCASKTGTSGNTIYFGEGSWLTVV.

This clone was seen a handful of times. CDR3 region: CASSYGQGGRFSGNTIYF. In nucleotides, the CDR3 is TGTGCCAGCAGCTACGGACAGGGGGGAAGGTTTTCAGGAAACACCATATATTTT. This chain links TRBV11-3 with TRBJ1-3; TRBD1 matches 10 bases. Germline lookup yields CDR1 SGHNT and CDR2 YENEEA. CDR3 length: 18 residues. V lost 4 bases to trimming and J lost 4 bases; unmatched junction nucleotides: 13.

CDR3 amino acids: CASGMQGITDTQYF. CDR3 bases: TGTGCTAGTGGGATGCAGGGGATCACAGATACGCAGTATTTT. The chain has TRBV12-5 and TRBJ2-3; perhaps TRBD1 as D (6 bases). Germline CDR1 and CDR2: LGHNT and FRNRAP. Trimming shortened V by 6 bases and J by 2 bases, and 12 bases separated the two germline ends. The CDR3 runs 14 residues.

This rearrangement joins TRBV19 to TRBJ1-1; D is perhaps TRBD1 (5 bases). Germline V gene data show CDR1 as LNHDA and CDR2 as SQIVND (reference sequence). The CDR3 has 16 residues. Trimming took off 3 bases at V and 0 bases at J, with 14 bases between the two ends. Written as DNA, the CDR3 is TGTGCCAGTAGTATGGGGCAGGGCCAAATGAACACTGAAGCTTTCTTT. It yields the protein CASSMGQGQMNTEAFF.

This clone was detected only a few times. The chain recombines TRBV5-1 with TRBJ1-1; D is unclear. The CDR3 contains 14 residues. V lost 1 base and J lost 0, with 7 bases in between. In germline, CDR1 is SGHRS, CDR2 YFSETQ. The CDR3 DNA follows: TGCGCCAGCAGCTTGCAAGCAATGAACACTGAAGCTTTCTTT. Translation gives CASSLQAMNTEAFF.

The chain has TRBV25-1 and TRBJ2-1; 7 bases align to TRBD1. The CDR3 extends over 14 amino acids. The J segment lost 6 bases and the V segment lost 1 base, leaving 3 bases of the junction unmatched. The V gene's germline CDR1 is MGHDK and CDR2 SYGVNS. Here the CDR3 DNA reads TGTGCCAGCAGTGAATTTGGGACAGTCAATGAGCAGTTCTTC. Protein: CASSEFGTVNEQFF.

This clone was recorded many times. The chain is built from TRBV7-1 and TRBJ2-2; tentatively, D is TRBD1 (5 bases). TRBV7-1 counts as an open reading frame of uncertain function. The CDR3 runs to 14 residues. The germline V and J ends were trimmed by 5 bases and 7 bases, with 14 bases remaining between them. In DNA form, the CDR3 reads TGTGCCAGCAGCCCACGACAGTCTGGCGGGGAGCTGTTTTTT. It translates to CASSPRQSGGELFF.